Listed here is a single T cell receptor (beta chain). The data were obtained in a study of radiotherapy plus CTLA-4 blockade in lung cancer. Sequenced by immunoSEQ multiplex PCR; TCRdb stores in-frame clones only, minus some. The table has roughly 90,000 clones, around 79% seen once; the top ten hold approximately 4%. Germline loops: CDR1 MNHEY, CDR2 SMNVEV (reference sequence). This CDR3 is 13 amino acids long. The V end lost 5 bases, the J end lost 16 bases, and 18 bases lay between the germline ends. The clonotype comes from a human donor with non-small cell lung cancer who had a partial response to radiotherapy plus ipilimumab. Some clones in this sample may be carry-over from other donors' samples. The J gene is TRBJ1-6, the V gene TRBV27; D might be TRBD1 (6 bases). This sample comprised peripheral blood, obtained from a patient treated with radiotherapy plus ipilimumab. CDR3 loop: CASSAHDRPELHF. Here the CDR3 DNA reads TGTGCCAGCAGTGCACATGACAGGCCCGAACTCCACTTT.